The clone carrying this T cell receptor (beta chain) was recorded only once. The data derive from a study of blood T cell repertoires in COVID-19. Original processing notes: Using reference gene primer amplification, nucleated cell counts were estimated. Repertoires were generated with immunoSEQ multiplex PCR, while TCRdb's copy carries only in-frame clones and drops some. For V, J and clone size, that table is used; D and trimming come from the DNA. The repertoire holds 250,000 to 350,000 clones, almost 90% seen once, with around 4.5% in the top ten. V was pared by 1 base and J by 1 base, with 13 bases between. The V gene's germline CDR1 is MGHRA and CDR2 YSYEKL. This CDR3 has 16 residues.

The TCR originated in a woman aged 18-29 years with acute COVID-19. Sequenced material: PBMCs or T cells enriched from blood (not recorded which). The chain has TRBV4-1 and TRBJ1-1; tentative D call: TRBD1 (5 bases). As DNA, the CDR3 is TGCGCCAGCAGCCAAGTTGGATGGACACCGAACACTGAAGCTTTCTTT. Residues: CASSQVGWTPNTEAFF.